These 32 T cell receptor beta chains share one sample of origin, sequenced in a study of T cells after posttransplantation cyclophosphamide. The method was immunoSEQ multiplex PCR; TCRdb's version includes in-frame clones alone and lacks a portion of them. This table has roughly 20,000 clones, approximately 90% appearing once. Treatment was busulfan-fludarabine conditioning, a marrow graft, and cyclophosphamide on days +3 and +4. Sequences were derived from PBMCs, sampled after allogeneic stem cell transplant with posttransplant cyclophosphamide. The receptors shown here come from a female patient between 35 and 55 years old who received an allogeneic stem cell transplant from a related donor, was CMV-positive, and had no GVHD. Some T cells may have originated in the graft donor.

V and J are TRBV9 and TRBJ2-1; 11 bases agree with TRBD1. The germline CDR1 and CDR2 sequences are SGDLS and YYNGEE. This CDR3 region has 16 residues. V shed 4 bases, J shed 5 bases, and the junction held 8 bases outside the gene matches. CDR3 DNA sequence: TGTGCCAGCAGCACCGGACAGGGGGCTTTAGACAATGAGCAGTTCTTC. Its translation is CASSTGQGALDNEQFF.

The chain has TRBV19 and TRBJ2-7, with 7 bases lining up with TRBD1. V shed 4 bases, J shed 2 bases, and the junction held 5 bases outside the gene matches. CDR1 is LNHDA and CDR2 is SQIVND in the germline V gene (reference sequence). The CDR3 totals 14 residues. The CDR3 region is CASSKTGIPYEQYF. Written as DNA, the CDR3 is TGTGCCAGTAGTAAGACAGGGATCCCCTACGAGCAGTACTTC.

V gene TRBV27 combines with J gene TRBJ2-3, with 8 bases identical to TRBD1. V dropped 6 bases and J dropped 8; count of bases not matched to a gene: 19. CDR1 is MNHEY and CDR2 is SMNVEV in the germline V gene (reference sequence). The CDR3 loop spans 17 amino acids. The CDR3: CASRMTPQGAGPSTQYF. CDR3 DNA: TGTGCCAGCAGGATGACCCCCCAGGGGGCGGGCCCCTCTACGCAGTATTTT.

V usage is TRBV28 and J usage is TRBJ1-2; D is perhaps TRBD1 (5 bases). The V gene lost 4 bases and the J gene lost 4 bases, with 13 bases spanning the gap. CDR3 length: 14 residues. Germline-derived CDR1 and CDR2 are MDHEN and SYDVKM. The CDR3, as DNA: TGTGCCAGCAGTTCGATCAGGGCCATCTATGGCTACACCTTC. Translation gives CASSSIRAIYGYTF.

J is TRBJ1-1 and V is TRBV30, with unresolved D. V was trimmed by 5 bases and J by 0 bases, leaving 13 bases between them. This CDR3 is built from 14 residues. Per the germline V gene, CDR1 is GTSNPN and CDR2 is SVGIG (reference sequence). The CDR3 coding sequence is TGTGCCTGGGGACCGGACGGGGTGAACACTGAAGCTTTCTTT. Translating gives CAWGPDGVNTEAFF.

The chain combines TRBV7-2 with TRBJ1-2; the D gene is possibly TRBD1 (6 bases). The CDR3 is 13 amino acids. Trimming took off 1 base at V and 5 bases at J, with 8 bases between the two ends. CDR1 and CDR2 (germline): SGHTA, FQGNSA. The DNA of the CDR3 is TGTGCCAGCAGCTTAGGGACAGCGTATGGCTACACCTTC. It is translated as CASSLGTAYGYTF.

The chain joins TRBV11-2 to TRBJ2-3; TRBD2 aligns across 12 bases. Germline trimming cut 1 base from V and 1 base from J; bases unmatched to any gene: 0. CDR3 length: 16 residues. Germline V CDR1 and CDR2: SGHAT, FQNNGV. CDR3 DNA: TGTGCCAGCAGCTTAGGACTAGCGGGAGGCACAGATACGCAGTATTTT. Translation gives CASSLGLAGGTDTQYF.

The genes are TRBV19 and TRBJ1-4; D remains ambiguous. The germline V and J ends were trimmed by 5 bases and 1 base, with 11 bases remaining between them. There are 15 residues in the CDR3. Per germline, CDR1 LNHDA and CDR2 SQIVND (reference sequence). In nucleotides, the CDR3 is TGTGCCAGTAGTCCGAGACTCGGAACTAATGAAAAACTGTTTTTT. This sequence encodes CASSPRLGTNEKLFF.

This clone was seen only once. The J gene is TRBJ2-1, the V gene TRBV28; D unclear. Germline V gene data show CDR1 as MDHEN and CDR2 as SYDVKM. V lost 7 bases, J lost 2 bases, and 9 bases lay in between. This CDR3 is 13 amino acids long. CDR3 region: CASIGAAYNEQFF. The CDR3, as DNA: TGTGCCAGCATTGGAGCCGCCTACAATGAGCAGTTCTTC.

The chain links TRBV5-1 to TRBJ2-3, with D uncertain. The CDR3 sequence is 12 residues long. V lost 4 bases, J lost 6 bases, and 9 bases lay in between. Germline CDR1 reads SGHRS; CDR2 reads YFSETQ. The CDR3 loop reads CASSPTADTQYF. CDR3 sequence (DNA): TGCGCCAGCAGCCCCACCGCGGATACGCAGTATTTT.

V usage is TRBV2 and J usage is TRBJ1-5; TRBD1 aligns across 9 bases. The CDR3 runs 15 residues. Trimming cost V 6 bases and J 4 bases; bases outside gene matches: 7. The V gene's germline CDR1 is SNHLY and CDR2 FYNNEI. The CDR3 sequence: CASSLGQGMNQPQHF. The CDR3 bases are TGTGCCAGCAGCCTGGGACAGGGTATGAATCAGCCCCAGCATTTT. The full variable domain, with the rest looked up from reference TRBV2 and TRBJ1-5, is EPEVTQTPSHQVTQMGQEVILRCVPISNHLYFYWYRQILGQKVEFLVSFYNNEISEKSEIFDDQFSVERPDGSNFTLKIRSTKLEDSAMYFCASSLGQGMNQPQHFGDGTRLSIL.

This chain links TRBV27 with TRBJ2-7; 7 bases map to TRBD2. This CDR3 region has 13 residues. J was trimmed by 6 bases and V by 2 bases; bases with no gene match: 4. Germline CDR1 MNHEY, CDR2 SMNVEV (reference sequence). The CDR3 protein is CASSLPGTTEQYF. CDR3 coding DNA: TGTGCCAGCAGTTTACCCGGGACTACCGAGCAGTACTTC.

The chain combines TRBV19 with TRBJ2-7; 14 bases align to TRBD2. After removal of 5 bases from V and 5 bases from J, the junction contained 8 bases not matched to a gene. CDR1 and CDR2 (germline): LNHDA, SQIVND (reference sequence). The CDR3 runs 16 residues. This CDR3 reads CASSPPGLAGVDEQYF. CDR3 nucleotide sequence: TGTGCCAGTAGTCCTCCGGGACTAGCGGGAGTAGACGAGCAGTACTTC.

The J gene is TRBJ2-5, the V gene TRBV7-2, with 10 bases aligning to TRBD1. The CDR3 totals 14 residues. J was trimmed by 5 bases and V by 4 bases; bases with no gene match: 4. The germline V gene has CDR1 SGHTA and CDR2 FQGNSA. This CDR3 reads CASSSTGGRETQYF. Here the CDR3 DNA reads TGTGCCAGCAGCTCGACAGGGGGCCGGGAGACCCAGTACTTC.

The chain combines TRBV5-1 with TRBJ2-3; unclear D gene. CDR1 is SGHRS and CDR2 is YFSETQ in the germline V gene. V was pared by 0 bases and J by 4 bases, with 12 bases between. This CDR3 contains 15 residues. The CDR3 DNA sequence: TGCGCCAGCAGCTTGGTGTCAGCAGCGTCAGATACGCAGTATTTT. It yields the protein CASSLVSAASDTQYF.

The J gene is TRBJ2-1, the V gene TRBV29-1; TRBD2 matches 12 bases. This CDR3 is 14 amino acids long. Per germline, CDR1 SQVTM and CDR2 ANQGSEA. The J segment lost 4 bases and the V segment lost 7 bases, leaving 5 bases of the junction unmatched. The CDR3 is CSDAGTSGYNEQFF. For the CDR3, the DNA is TGCAGCGACGCCGGGACTAGCGGGTACAATGAGCAGTTCTTC.

The CDR3 nucleotides are TGTGCCAGCAGCCCCCAAAGGACAGGGGAAGAGTACTTC. Translation: CASSPQRTGEEYF. This sequence joins TRBV7-9 and TRBJ2-4, with 9 bases matching TRBD1. V was clipped by 5 bases and J by 14 bases; unmatched bases: 10. Germline V gene sequence: CDR1 SEHNR, CDR2 FQNEAQ (reference sequence). This CDR3 is 13 amino acids long.

This chain joins TRBV28 and TRBJ2-1, with 8 bases identical to TRBD2. CDR3 length equals 16 residues. CDR1 and CDR2 from the germline V gene are MDHEN and SYDVKM. The junction had 10 bases not matched to a gene; V was cut back by 3 bases and J by 6 bases. The DNA of the CDR3 is TGTGCCAGCAGTTTGCGATCCGGGACTAGGCGCAATGAGCAGTTCTTC. Translating it yields CASSLRSGTRRNEQFF.

Points on this clone: Other DNA sequences in the same sample also yield this CDR3. The chain couples TRBV19 to TRBJ2-3; no definite D call. Trimming cost V 6 bases and J 3 bases, with 4 bases left between them. The CDR3 has 11 residues. Germline-derived CDR1 and CDR2 are LNHDA and SQIVND (reference sequence). CDR3 DNA: TGTGCCAGTAGCCTAACAGATACGCAGTATTTT. Amino acids: CASSLTDTQYF.

This chain links TRBV7-9 with TRBJ2-5; 8 nucleotides agree with TRBD1. CDR1 is SEHNR and CDR2 is FQNEAQ in the germline V gene (reference sequence). The CDR3 is made up of 17 amino acids. Trimming at V came to 1 base and at J to 3 bases, leaving 10 bases not matched to a gene. The CDR3, as DNA: TGTGCCAGCAGCTTAGAGGGTGGGACAGGCTTCAAAGAGACCCAGTACTTC. This encodes CASSLEGGTGFKETQYF.

V and J are TRBV30 and TRBJ1-5; no firm D call. Germline V gene data show CDR1 as GTSNPN and CDR2 as SVGIG (reference sequence). The CDR3 totals 15 residues. The V end lost 1 base, the J end lost 3 bases, and 13 bases lay between the germline ends. The CDR3 coding sequence is TGTGCCTGGAGTGGCGGATGGTCGGACAATCAGCCCCAGCATTTT. It encodes CAWSGGWSDNQPQHF.

The rearrangement joins TRBV11-3 to TRBJ2-3, with TRBD2 identical over 10 bases. Unmatched junction bases numbered 8, after V lost 0 bases and J lost 5 bases. The CDR3 runs to 17 residues. Germline CDR1 SGHNT, CDR2 YENEEA. The CDR3 nucleotides are TGTGCCAGCAGCTTAGATCCTCCCCTAGCGGGAGAAGATACGCAGTATTTT. This sequence encodes CASSLDPPLAGEDTQYF.

The V gene is TRBV7-2, the J gene TRBJ2-3; 9 bases are shared with TRBD2. This CDR3 contains 15 residues. Germline assignment: CDR1 SGHTA and CDR2 FQGNSA. Trimming took 7 bases from V and 7 from J; bases not matched to a gene: 12. This CDR3 reads CASTLLAGPTNTQYF. Written as DNA, the CDR3 is TGTGCCAGCACCCTACTAGCGGGCCCCACGAATACGCAGTATTTT.

In its sample, this clone was seen once. The CDR3 loop is CASHPGQGVGNTIYF. DNA of the CDR3: TGTGCCTCCCACCCCGGACAGGGAGTCGGAAACACCATATATTTT. V gene TRBV10-3 combines with J gene TRBJ1-3; 8 bases match TRBD1. Germline V lookup: CDR1 ENHRY, CDR2 SYGVKD. The CDR3 sequence is 15 residues long. V lost 11 bases and J lost 4; bases outside the gene matches: 13.

This clone was observed once. The rearrangement links TRBV30 to TRBJ2-1; 7 bases agree with TRBD1. This CDR3 is 17 amino acids long. CDR1 and CDR2 (germline): GTSNPN, SVGIG (reference sequence). V trimming: 0 bases; J trimming: 4 bases; junction bases outside the gene matches: 12. This CDR3 reads CAWSVQGITPSYNEQFF. The CDR3 coding sequence is TGTGCCTGGAGTGTACAGGGGATAACCCCGAGTTACAATGAGCAGTTCTTC.

The genes are TRBV27 and TRBJ1-2; 7 bases agree with TRBD1. Germline values: CDR1 MNHEY, CDR2 SMNVEV (reference sequence). The CDR3 has 14 amino acids. Trimming at V came to 5 bases and at J to 4 bases, leaving 7 bases not matched to a gene. The CDR3 loop reads CASSPLGQSYGYTF. In nucleotides, the CDR3 is TGTGCCAGCAGTCCTTTGGGACAGAGCTATGGCTACACCTTC.

This chain joins TRBV11-2 and TRBJ1-6; D is possibly TRBD1 (6 bases). This CDR3 is 15 amino acids long. CDR1 is SGHAT, CDR2 FQNNGV, per germline. Trimming pared 4 bases from V and 9 bases from J, leaving 16 bases between. CDR3: CASSSSTGFGSPLHF. The DNA for the CDR3 is TGTGCCAGCAGCTCCTCCACAGGGTTTGGTTCACCCCTCCACTTT.

J is TRBJ1-1 and V is TRBV19; 8 bases fit TRBD1. Trimming removed 10 bases from V and 10 bases from J; junction bases left unmatched: 17. The CDR3 contains 14 residues. The germline gives CDR1 LNHDA, CDR2 SQIVND (reference sequence). The CDR3 spells CATNREGRGLGAFF. CDR3 DNA: TGTGCCACCAACCGAGAGGGCAGGGGGCTCGGAGCTTTCTTT.

J is TRBJ2-7 and V is TRBV6-5; no definite D call. The CDR3 is 12 amino acids. Per the germline V gene, CDR1 is MNHEY and CDR2 is SVGAGI. V lost 6 bases to trimming and J lost 3 bases, with 9 bases between them. CDR3 in DNA: TGTGCCAGCAGGAGGTCTCTCTACGAGCAGTACTTC. Translated, it gives CASRRSLYEQYF.

This clone was seen just once. The chain joins TRBV7-2 to TRBJ2-7; a possible D gene is TRBD2 (5 bases). Germline V lookup: CDR1 SGHTA, CDR2 FQGNSA. The CDR3 is 13 amino acids. V was trimmed by 5 bases and J by 3 bases, leaving 11 bases between them. The CDR3 reads CASSLNGGYEQYF. CDR3 coding DNA: TGTGCCAGCAGCCTAAACGGAGGCTACGAGCAGTACTTC. Looking up the rest from reference TRBV7-2 and TRBJ2-7 gives the full variable domain: GAGVSQSPSNKVTEKGKDVELRCDPISGHTALYWYRQSLGQGLEFLIYFQGNSAPDKSGLPSDRFSAERTGGSVSTLTIQRTQQEDSAVYLCASSLNGGYEQYFGPGTRLTVT.

The chain carries TRBV9 and TRBJ2-3, with TRBD2 identical over 7 bases. This CDR3 has 16 residues. V was pared by 4 bases and J by 1 base, with 9 bases of the junction left unmatched. Looked up from germline, CDR1 is SGDLS and CDR2 is YYNGEE. This chain's CDR3 is CASSQSPREGTDTQYF. CDR3 bases: TGTGCCAGCAGCCAATCCCCACGGGAGGGCACAGATACGCAGTATTTT.

The V call is TRBV25-1, the J call TRBJ2-1; the match to TRBD2 covers 10 bases. The V and J ends lost 6 bases and 7 bases, in that order; junction bases with no gene match: 9. Germline CDR1 and CDR2: MGHDK and SYGVNS. CDR3 length equals 15 residues. The DNA of the CDR3 is TGTGCCAGCAGCGCGAGCGGGAGGGCCTTTAATGAGCAGTTCTTC. Protein sequence: CASSASGRAFNEQFF. Complete variable domain (other parts from reference TRBV25-1 and TRBJ2-1): EADIYQTPRYLVIGTGKKITLECSQTMGHDKMYWYQQDPGMELHLIHYSYGVNSTEKGDLSSESTVSRIRTEHFPLTLESARPSHTSQYLCASSASGRAFNEQFFGPGTRLTVL.